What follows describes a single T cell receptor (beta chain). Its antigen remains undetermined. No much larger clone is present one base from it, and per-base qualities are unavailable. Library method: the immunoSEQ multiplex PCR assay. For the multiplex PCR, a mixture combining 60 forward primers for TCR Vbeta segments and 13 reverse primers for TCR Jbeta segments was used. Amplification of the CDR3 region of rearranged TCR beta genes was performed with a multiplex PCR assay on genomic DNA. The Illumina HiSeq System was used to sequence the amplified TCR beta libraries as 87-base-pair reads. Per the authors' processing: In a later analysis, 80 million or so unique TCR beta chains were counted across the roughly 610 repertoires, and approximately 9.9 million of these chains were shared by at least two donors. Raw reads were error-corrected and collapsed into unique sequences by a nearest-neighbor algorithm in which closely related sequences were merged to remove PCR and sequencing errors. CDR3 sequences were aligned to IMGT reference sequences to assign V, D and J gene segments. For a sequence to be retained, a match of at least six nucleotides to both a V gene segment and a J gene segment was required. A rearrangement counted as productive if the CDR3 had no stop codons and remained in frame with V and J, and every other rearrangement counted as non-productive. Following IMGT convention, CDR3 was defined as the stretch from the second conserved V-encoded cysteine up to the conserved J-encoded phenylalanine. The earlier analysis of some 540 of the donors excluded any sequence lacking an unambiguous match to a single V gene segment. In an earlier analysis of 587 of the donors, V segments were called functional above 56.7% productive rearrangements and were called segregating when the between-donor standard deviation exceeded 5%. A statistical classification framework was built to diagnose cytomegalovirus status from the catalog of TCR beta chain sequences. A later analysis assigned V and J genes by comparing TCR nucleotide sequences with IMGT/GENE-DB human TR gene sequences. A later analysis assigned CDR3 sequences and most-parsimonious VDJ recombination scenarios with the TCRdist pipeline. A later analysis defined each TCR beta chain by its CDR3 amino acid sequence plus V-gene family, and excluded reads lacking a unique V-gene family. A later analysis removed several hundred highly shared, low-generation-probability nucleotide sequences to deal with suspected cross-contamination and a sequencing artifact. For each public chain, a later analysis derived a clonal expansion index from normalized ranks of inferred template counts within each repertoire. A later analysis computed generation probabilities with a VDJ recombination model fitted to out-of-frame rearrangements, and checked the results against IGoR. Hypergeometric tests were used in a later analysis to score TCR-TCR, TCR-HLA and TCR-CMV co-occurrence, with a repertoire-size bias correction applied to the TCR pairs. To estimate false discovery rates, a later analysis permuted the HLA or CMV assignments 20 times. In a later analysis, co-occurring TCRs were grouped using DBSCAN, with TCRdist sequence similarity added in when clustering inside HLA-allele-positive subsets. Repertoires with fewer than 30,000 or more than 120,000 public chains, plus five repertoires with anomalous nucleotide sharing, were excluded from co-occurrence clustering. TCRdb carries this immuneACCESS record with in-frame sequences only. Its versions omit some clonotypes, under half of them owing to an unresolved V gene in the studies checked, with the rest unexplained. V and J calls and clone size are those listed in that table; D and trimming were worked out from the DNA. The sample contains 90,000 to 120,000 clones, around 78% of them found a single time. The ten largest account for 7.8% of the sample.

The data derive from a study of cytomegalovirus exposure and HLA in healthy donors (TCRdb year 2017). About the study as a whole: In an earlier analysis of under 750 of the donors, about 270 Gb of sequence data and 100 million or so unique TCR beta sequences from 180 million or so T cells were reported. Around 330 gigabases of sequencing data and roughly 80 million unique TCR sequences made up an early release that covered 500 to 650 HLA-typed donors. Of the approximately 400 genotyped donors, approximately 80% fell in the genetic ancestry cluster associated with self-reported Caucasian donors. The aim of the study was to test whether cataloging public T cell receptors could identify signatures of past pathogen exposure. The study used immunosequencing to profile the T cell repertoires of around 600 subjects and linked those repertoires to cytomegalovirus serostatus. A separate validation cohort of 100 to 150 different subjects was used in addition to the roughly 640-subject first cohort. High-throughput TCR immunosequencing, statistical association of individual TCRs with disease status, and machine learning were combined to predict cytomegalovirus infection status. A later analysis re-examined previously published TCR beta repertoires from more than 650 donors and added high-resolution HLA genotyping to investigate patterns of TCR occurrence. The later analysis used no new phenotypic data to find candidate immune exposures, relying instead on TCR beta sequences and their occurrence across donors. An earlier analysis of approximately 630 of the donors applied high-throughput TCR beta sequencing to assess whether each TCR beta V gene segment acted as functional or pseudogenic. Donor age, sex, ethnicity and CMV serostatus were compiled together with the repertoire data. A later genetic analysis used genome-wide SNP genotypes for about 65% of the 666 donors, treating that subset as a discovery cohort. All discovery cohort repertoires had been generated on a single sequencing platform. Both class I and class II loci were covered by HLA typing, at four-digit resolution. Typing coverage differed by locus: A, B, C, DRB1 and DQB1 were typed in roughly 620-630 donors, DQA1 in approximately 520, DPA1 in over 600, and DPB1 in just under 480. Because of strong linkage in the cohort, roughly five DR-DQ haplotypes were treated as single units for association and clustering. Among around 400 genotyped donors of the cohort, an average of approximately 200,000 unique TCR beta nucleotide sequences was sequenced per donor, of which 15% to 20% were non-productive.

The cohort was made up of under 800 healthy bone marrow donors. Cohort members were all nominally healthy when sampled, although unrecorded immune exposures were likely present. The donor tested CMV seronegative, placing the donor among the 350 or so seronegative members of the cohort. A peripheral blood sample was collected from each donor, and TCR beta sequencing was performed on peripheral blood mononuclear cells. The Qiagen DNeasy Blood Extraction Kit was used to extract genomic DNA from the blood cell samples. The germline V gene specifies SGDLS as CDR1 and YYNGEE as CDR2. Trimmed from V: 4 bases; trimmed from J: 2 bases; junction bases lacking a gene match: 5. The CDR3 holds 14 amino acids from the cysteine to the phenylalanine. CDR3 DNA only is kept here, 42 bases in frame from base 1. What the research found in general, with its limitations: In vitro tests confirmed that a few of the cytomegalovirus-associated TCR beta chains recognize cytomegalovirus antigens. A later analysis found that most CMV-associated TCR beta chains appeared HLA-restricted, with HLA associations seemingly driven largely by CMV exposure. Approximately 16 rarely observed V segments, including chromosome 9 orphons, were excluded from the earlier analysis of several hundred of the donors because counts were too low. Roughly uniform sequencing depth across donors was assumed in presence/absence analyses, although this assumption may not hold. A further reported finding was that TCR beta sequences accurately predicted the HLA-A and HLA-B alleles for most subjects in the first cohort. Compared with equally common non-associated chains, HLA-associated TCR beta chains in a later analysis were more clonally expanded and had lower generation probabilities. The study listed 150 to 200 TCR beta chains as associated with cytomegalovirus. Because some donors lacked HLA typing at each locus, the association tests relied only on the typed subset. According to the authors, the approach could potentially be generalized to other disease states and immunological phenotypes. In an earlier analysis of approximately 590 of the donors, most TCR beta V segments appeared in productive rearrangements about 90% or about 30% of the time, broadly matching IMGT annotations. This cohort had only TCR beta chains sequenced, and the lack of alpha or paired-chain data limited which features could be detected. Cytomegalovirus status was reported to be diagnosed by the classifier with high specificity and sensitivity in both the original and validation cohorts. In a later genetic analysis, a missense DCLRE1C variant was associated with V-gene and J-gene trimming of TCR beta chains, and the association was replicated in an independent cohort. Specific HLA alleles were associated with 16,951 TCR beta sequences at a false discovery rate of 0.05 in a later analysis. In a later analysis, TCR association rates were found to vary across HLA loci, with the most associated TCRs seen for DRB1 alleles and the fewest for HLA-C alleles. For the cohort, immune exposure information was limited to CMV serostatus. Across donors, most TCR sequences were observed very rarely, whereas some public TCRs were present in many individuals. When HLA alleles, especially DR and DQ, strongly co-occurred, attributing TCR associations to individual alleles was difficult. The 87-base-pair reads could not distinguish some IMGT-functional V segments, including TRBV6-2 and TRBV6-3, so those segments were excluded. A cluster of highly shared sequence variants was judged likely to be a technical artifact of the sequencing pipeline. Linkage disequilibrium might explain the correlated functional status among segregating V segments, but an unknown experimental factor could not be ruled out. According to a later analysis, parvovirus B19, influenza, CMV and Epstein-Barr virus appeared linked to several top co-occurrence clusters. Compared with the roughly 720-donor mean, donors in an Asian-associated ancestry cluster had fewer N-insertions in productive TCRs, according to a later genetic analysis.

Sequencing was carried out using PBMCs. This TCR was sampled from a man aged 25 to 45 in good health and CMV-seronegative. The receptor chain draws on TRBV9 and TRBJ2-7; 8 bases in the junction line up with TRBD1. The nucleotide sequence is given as TGTGCCAGCAGCCCCGAGACAGGGGCCTACGAGCAGTACTTC. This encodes CASSPETGAYEQYF.